The sequence of this T cell receptor beta chain was determined in a study of T cell repertoires in cytomegalovirus infection. Study-wide background: CMV epitopes in the study were HLA-C-restricted (recently identified) and HLA-B-restricted (well studied). Indications of both CMV infection and matching HLA type were provided by public TCR beta signatures.

TCRdb re-called the reads through MiXCR, storing one row per CDR3 protein. The sample records roughly 160,000 distinct CDR3 sequences, about 20% being singletons. Study results and limitations: Predominance within the ex vivo response was attributable to HLA-C-restricted CMV-specific TCR beta clonotypes.

Regarding this clonotype: Its antigen is as yet unknown.

Sequences were derived from CD8+ T cells from cultured PBMCs, sampled from culture after CMV antigen stimulation. This sequence was found in a human donor in good health (CMV status not recorded). Some clones in this sample may be carry-over from other donors' samples.

The chain's CDR3 is CASSFAGHTIYF. The CDR3 region has the DNA TGTGCCAGCAGTTTCGCCGGACACACCATATATTTT. The rearrangement joins TRBV12-3 or TRBV12-4 to TRBJ1-3; unclear D gene. The V and J ends lost 3 bases and 8 bases respectively, with 8 bases between them. This CDR3 region has 12 residues.